The 3 T cell receptor beta chains listed next were all sequenced from one sample in a study of HIV-infected children after antiretroviral therapy interruption. Treatment of the sample: PENTA 11 planned treatment interruption arm or continuous ART arm. Unique molecular identifiers were included in an RNA-based 3' RACE TCR library. TCRdb re-derived calls from the 3' RACE reads in MiXCR, one entry per CDR3 protein. Among around 47,000 distinct CDR3 sequences listed, more than 3.5% were seen once. The sequenced sample was CD45RA+ CD4+ T cells from PBMCs, pooled from several time points, obtained from a donor given antiretroviral therapy, either interrupted or continuous. Subset defined: naive CD4+ CD45RA+ CD45RO- T cells. Source of these receptors: a pool of human donors with HIV.

This clonotype occurred a few times. J is TRBJ2-2 and V is TRBV6-1, with D perhaps matching TRBD1 or TRBD2 (5 bases each). V was clipped by 4 bases and J by 4 bases, with 10 bases between them. Germline CDR1 reads MNHNS; CDR2 reads SASEGT. The CDR3 runs to 14 residues. The CDR3 loop reads CASSAGPITGELFF. In nucleotides, the CDR3 is TGTGCCAGCAGTGCGGGGCCGATCACCGGGGAGCTGTTTTTT.

This clonotype was detected many times. The V gene is TRBV12-3 or TRBV12-4, the J gene TRBJ2-4; weak D call: TRBD1 (6 bases). CDR3 length: 15 amino acids. V was cut by 6 bases and J by 5 bases, with 17 bases left in between. The CDR3 region is CASSLRDTRENIQYF. DNA of the CDR3: TGTGCCAGCAGCTTACGGGACACCCGGGAAAACATTCAGTACTTC.

The rearrangement uses TRBV5-1 and TRBJ1-1, with D possibly being TRBD1 (5 bases). V shed 3 bases and J shed 4 bases, with 16 bases lying between them. Germline CDR1 is SGHRS and CDR2 is YFSETQ. The CDR3 covers 15 residues. Here the CDR3 reads CASSWGRDRGTEAFF. The CDR3 DNA reads TGCGCCAGCAGCTGGGGCAGGGATCGGGGCACTGAAGCTTTCTTT.